This is a list of T cell receptor beta chains from one sample in a study of blood T cell repertoires in COVID-19. This table comes from immunoSEQ multiplex PCR, and its TCRdb copy is limited to in-frame clones, with some not included. The table lists 350,000 to 400,000 clones, about 90% of them singletons. The specimen sequenced was PBMCs or T cells enriched from blood (not recorded which). These receptors originate from a woman in her thirties who had recovered from COVID-19. The CDR3 runs from the conserved cysteine through the conserved F or W. The D gene is left open where the match is weak. Size is stated for part of the rows, as once, few or many counts, or as a class when the clone is expanded.

>TRBD1|TRBJ2-3|TRBV2|NA
TGTGCCAGCAGTGAGGGACAGAACCTTAGCACAGATACGCAGTATTTT
CASSEGQNLSTDTQYF
>NA|TRBJ2-5|TRBV6-2/TRBV6-3|once
TGTGCCAGCAGCCTGACCGACAGGCAACAAGAGACCCAGTACTTC
CASSLTDRQQETQYF
>TRBD2|TRBJ2-1|TRBV5-4|NA
TGTGCCAGCAGCAGTGGACTAGCGGGGGATTACAATGAGCAGTTCTTC
CASSSGLAGDYNEQFF
>NA|TRBJ2-2|TRBV21-1|NA
TGTGCCAGCAGGGGACGACAGGGGACTACCACCGGGGAGCTGTTTTTT
CASRGRQGTTTGELFF
>NA|TRBJ1-2|TRBV5-1|NA
TGCGCCAGCAGCTTGTCTGCGCCCAACTATGGCTACACCTTC
CASSLSAPNYGYTF
>NA|TRBJ1-2|TRBV7-9|NA
TGTGCCAGCAGCTTAGGCCTCGGAGGAGGTGGCTACACCTTC
CASSLGLGGGGYTF
>NA|TRBJ2-1|TRBV9|NA
TGTGCCAGCAGCGTTCCTAGTTTGAGTGAGCAGTTCTTC
CASSVPSLSEQFF
>TRBD1|TRBJ2-7|TRBV18|NA
TGTGCCAGCTCACCACCGGGGGGACAGGGCTCCTACGAGCAGTACTTC
CASSPPGGQGSYEQYF
>NA|TRBJ1-4|TRBV11-2|NA
TGTGCCAGCAGCCACTCCGGGGAAAAACTGTTTTTT
CASSHSGEKLFF
>TRBD2|TRBJ2-1|TRBV9|once
TGTGCCAGCAGCGTAGCAGTTTTGGGGACTACACAGAGTAAGCAGTTCTTC
CASSVAVLGTTQSKQFF
>TRBD1|TRBJ2-4|TRBV29-1|NA
TGCAGCGTTGAAGCAGGGGGCCGAGCCAAAAACATTCAGTACTTC
CSVEAGGRAKNIQYF
>NA|TRBJ2-1|TRBV27|NA
TGTGCCAGCAGTCTAGACTATGCGAGCTCCTACAATGAGCAGTTCTTC
CASSLDYASSYNEQFF
>TRBD1|TRBJ1-1|TRBV4-1|NA
TGCGCCAGCCACGGGACAGGGAACGGTGAAGCTTTCTTT
CASHGTGNGEAFF
>TRBD1|TRBJ1-2|TRBV7-9|NA
TGTGCCAGCAGCCCTGGACAGGGGGCGAGGGGCTACACCTTC
CASSPGQGARGYTF
>TRBD1|TRBJ2-7|TRBV6-4|NA
TGTGCCAGCACCCACCCCGGGACAGGGGGCCACGAGCAGTACTTC
CASTHPGTGGHEQYF
>TRBD1|TRBJ1-6|TRBV7-9|NA
TGTGCCAGCAGATTTGGGACAGGGGATCACTATAATTCACCCCTCCACTTT
CASRFGTGDHYNSPLHF
>NA|TRBJ1-3|TRBV27|NA
TGTGCCAGCAGTACTTCCCGGGGTAGGGCGAGCTCTGGAAACACCATATATTTT
CASSTSRGRASSGNTIYF
>NA|TRBJ2-4|TRBV5-1|NA
TGCGCCAGCAGCTTGGGGGGAGGACTAGCCAAAAACATTCAGTACTTC
CASSLGGGLAKNIQYF
>NA|TRBJ2-2|TRBV7-9|NA
TGTGCCAGCAGCCGGACAGCCTCGAACACCGGGGAGCTGTTTTTT
CASSRTASNTGELFF
>TRBD1|TRBJ1-5|TRBV7-2|NA
TGTGCCAGCAGCGACCGACAGGGGAGTGGTCAGCCCCAGCATTTT
CASSDRQGSGQPQHF
>NA|TRBJ1-5|TRBV28|NA
TGTGCCAGCAGCAGGAGGGGTATCTATAGCAATCAGCCCCAGCATTTT
CASSRRGIYSNQPQHF
>NA|TRBJ1-2|TRBV10-2|NA
TGCGCCAGCAGCCTCTTGGGGGGGGGCTACACCTTC
CASSLLGGGYTF
>NA|TRBJ1-2|TRBV2|NA
TGTGCCAGCAGTGAAAGGCCGAGAGGTGGCTACACCTTC
CASSERPRGGYTF
>NA|TRBJ2-7|TRBV5-6|NA
TGTGCCAGCAGATTGGGGGTGGGCAGTCAAACCGAGCAGTACTTC
CASRLGVGSQTEQYF
>NA|TRBJ1-2|TRBV29-1|NA
TGCAGCGTGGGGGGGGCCCATGGCTACACCTTC
CSVGGAHGYTF
>TRBD1|TRBJ1-4|TRBV5-6|few
TGTGCCAGCAGCCGGGGACAGGATGAAAAACTGTTTTTT
CASSRGQDEKLFF
>TRBD2|TRBJ2-4|TRBV7-9|NA
TGTGCCAGCAGCCCTGGACTAGCGGGAGGGAACTTAGCCAAAAACATTCAGTACTTC
CASSPGLAGGNLAKNIQYF
>TRBD1|TRBJ1-1|TRBV19|NA
TGTGCCAGTACTGCGGGGGGGACAGGGGATGTTGCTTTCTTT
CASTAGGTGDVAFF
>NA|TRBJ1-2|TRBV28|NA
TGTGCCAGCAATGGGGCCGGTGAAGGCTACACCTTC
CASNGAGEGYTF
>NA|TRBJ1-3|TRBV6-1|once
TGTGCCAGCAGTGAAGGTTTTCGCGCAGGGAGAAACACCATATATTTT
CASSEGFRAGRNTIYF
>NA|TRBJ2-1|TRBV7-9|NA
TGTGCCAGCAGCTCCGGGACTGATGAGCAGTTCTTC
CASSSGTDEQFF
>TRBD1|TRBJ2-6|TRBV7-3|NA
TGTGCCAGCAGCCCCGGACAGGGCCTTTCTGGGGCCAACGTCCTGACTTTC
CASSPGQGLSGANVLTF
>TRBD1|TRBJ2-7|TRBV7-9|NA
TGTGCCAGCAGCGAGCCCGACAGGGGGAACTTCGTGCAGTACTTC
CASSEPDRGNFVQYF
>NA|TRBJ1-2|TRBV3-1/TRBV3-2|NA
TGTGCCAGCAGCCAAGATCCGGGACTGAACTATGGCTACACCTTC
CASSQDPGLNYGYTF
>TRBD1|TRBJ2-1|TRBV19|NA
TGTGCCAGTAGTTCGCAAACGGGACAGGGAAGCAACAATGAGCAGTTCTTC
CASSSQTGQGSNNEQFF
>TRBD1|TRBJ2-5|TRBV5-4|NA
TGTGCCAGCAGCCTAGACAGGGGGTCAGAGACCCAGTACTTC
CASSLDRGSETQYF